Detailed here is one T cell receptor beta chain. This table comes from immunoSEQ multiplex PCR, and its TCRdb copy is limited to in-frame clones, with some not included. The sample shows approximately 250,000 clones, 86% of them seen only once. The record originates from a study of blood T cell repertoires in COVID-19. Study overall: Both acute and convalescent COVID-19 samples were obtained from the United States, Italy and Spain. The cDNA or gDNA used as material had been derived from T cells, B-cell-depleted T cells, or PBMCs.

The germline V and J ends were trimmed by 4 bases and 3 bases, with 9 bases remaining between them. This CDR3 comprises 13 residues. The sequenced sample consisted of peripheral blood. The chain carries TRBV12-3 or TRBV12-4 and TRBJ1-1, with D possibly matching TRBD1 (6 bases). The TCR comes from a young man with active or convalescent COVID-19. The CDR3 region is CASSSGQYTEAFF. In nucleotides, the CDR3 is TGTGCCAGCAGTTCCGGACAGTACACTGAAGCTTTCTTT.